These T cell receptor beta chains were read from a single sample in a study of shared clonotypes between healthy human individuals. Sequenced by immunoSEQ multiplex PCR; TCRdb stores in-frame clones only, minus some. The data hold over 1.5 million clones, with 98% observed a single time. The sequenced sample consisted of naive CD4+ T cells sorted from blood. The source of these receptors is a man aged 30 to 39 in good health. Each CDR3 is given without its conserved first and last residue. The order of the fields is V gene, D gene, CDR3 protein. D genes are given only for firm matches.

TRBV7-9,.,ASSSGEYQETQY
TRBV11-2,TRBD1,ASSLTGANTGELF
TRBV5-4,.,ASSPHRPGELF
TRBV27,TRBD1,ASSLGTGRGVWELF
TRBV2,.,AIDRSSGNTIY
TRBV27,TRBD1,ASKIRGTGSKYGEAF
TRBV5-1,TRBD1,ASSSPKTGVAGELF
TRBV2,.,ASSVEGSLY
TRBV6-6,TRBD2,ASSYAGGPANEQF
TRBV7-8,TRBD2,ASSSGLAGGNTGELF
TRBV9,TRBD2,ASSVTSGQETQY
TRBV9,.,ASSSRVSPDTQY
TRBV11-2,TRBD1,ASSYNRGSSYEQY
TRBV19,.,ASSVTGTLIPNQPQH
TRBV5-1,.,ASSLAAGDISSYEQY
TRBV9,.,ASSAADSDYGYT
TRBV27,.,ASSSTPSARSYEQY
TRBV6-1,.,ASRTSGGRGEQF
TRBV4-1,TRBD2,ASSQDFAPSGRSGEQF
TRBV7-3,TRBD2,ASSKLAGSTDTQY
TRBV15,TRBD2,ATSRPPSGRVTGELF
TRBV20-1,.,SARANTEAF
TRBV19,.,ASSIAPISSSYNEQF
TRBV9,TRBD1,ASSPTTGGNTEAF
TRBV6-6,TRBD1,ASRRTGGLETQY
TRBV18,.,ASSPVFSYEQY
TRBV28,TRBD1,ASLGGFWYSNQPQH
TRBV2,TRBD1,ASSERWGQAGGPGANVLT
TRBV5-1,.,ASSSGTLGANVLT
TRBV18,.,ASSPFDRTLVNEQF
TRBV4-1,.,ASSPPLRVVGEQF
TRBV29-1,.,SGGRQETQY
TRBV29-1,.,SVAAIAKNIQY
TRBV28,.,VSQPANTGELF
TRBV5-1,.,ASSQSSGANVLT